Listed below are T cell receptor beta chains from one sample, sequenced in a study of blood T cell repertoires in COVID-19. The repertoire was sequenced with immunoSEQ multiplex PCR; TCRdb's copy has only in-frame clones and lacks some. The profile covers about 170,000 clones, with roughly 78% appearing a single time and roughly 19% taken by the ten largest. The material sequenced was PBMCs or T cells enriched from blood (not recorded which). These receptors were taken from a woman in her 70s in a cohort exposed to, infected with or recovered from COVID-19 (not recorded which). Both conserved end residues are part of each CDR3. A D gene is named only where the DNA matches it firmly. Where a row states a size, it is once, few, many or the class of an expanded clone; other rows omit it.

>TRBV29-1|-|TRBJ1-1|-
TGCAGCGTTGAACCAGGGGATGCTGAAGCTTTCTTT
CSVEPGDAEAFF
>TRBV7-9|-|TRBJ2-2|-
TGTGCCAGCAGCTTATTTACAAACACCGGGGAGCTGTTTTTT
CASSLFTNTGELFF
>TRBV18|-|TRBJ1-2|-
TGTGCCAGCTCAAGCAGACAGGTTGATGGCTACACCTTC
CASSSRQVDGYTF
>TRBV19|-|TRBJ2-6|-
TGTGCCAGTAGTGGCTTGTCTAGTTCCGGGGCCAACGTCCTGACTTTC
CASSGLSSSGANVLTF
>TRBV27|-|TRBJ1-5|TRBD1
TGTGCCAGCGGCCATAGGACAGGGGGTACCTTAAGCAATCAGCCCCAGCATTTT
CASGHRTGGTLSNQPQHF
>TRBV30|few|TRBJ1-5|-
TGTGCCTGGAGCTTACAGGGCGATCAGCCCCAGCATTTT
CAWSLQGDQPQHF
>TRBV6-1|-|TRBJ2-1|-
TGTGCCAGCAGTGAATTTATGGTGCGGGAGCAGTTCTTC
CASSEFMVREQFF
>TRBV2|-|TRBJ2-7|-
TGTGCCAGCAGTATACAGAGCTACGAGCAGTACTTC
CASSIQSYEQYF
>TRBV28|-|TRBJ2-1|-
TGTGCCAGCGGCAACGGACAGAGAAAATACAATGAGCAGTTCTTC
CASGNGQRKYNEQFF
>TRBV4-1|few|TRBJ2-7|-
TGCGCCAGCAGCCAAGATCCGACAGGTTCCTACGAGCAGTACTTC
CASSQDPTGSYEQYF
>TRBV9|once|TRBJ2-5|TRBD2
TGTGCCAGCAGCCCGGGGGGGACTAGACAAGAGACCCAGTACTTC
CASSPGGTRQETQYF
>TRBV5-1|-|TRBJ2-7|-
TGCGCCAGCAGCTTGGTAGGCGGATCTGACTACGAGCAGTACTTC
CASSLVGGSDYEQYF
>TRBV5-5|-|TRBJ2-7|-
TGTGCCAGCAGCTTAGAGGTAGGCGGGTACTACGAGCAGTACTTC
CASSLEVGGYYEQYF
>TRBV5-5|-|TRBJ2-7|-
TGTGCCAGCAGCCGGGACACTAACTACGAGCAGTACTTC
CASSRDTNYEQYF
>TRBV5-4|-|TRBJ1-1|-
TGTGCCAGCAGCTTGGAGGGGTCTTACGCCACTGAAGCTTTCTTT
CASSLEGSYATEAFF
>TRBV7-2|-|TRBJ2-7|TRBD1
TGTGCCAGCAGCTTACCGACAGGGGGGCTGGAGCAGTACTTC
CASSLPTGGLEQYF
>TRBV7-2|few|TRBJ1-6|TRBD1
TGTGCCAGCAGCTATTCGGGACAGGGGTATTCACCCCTCCACTTT
CASSYSGQGYSPLHF
>TRBV28|-|TRBJ2-7|-
TGTGCCAGCACAACACCCGGGACTGCTTCCTACGAGCAGTACTTC
CASTTPGTASYEQYF
>TRBV6-5|-|TRBJ2-7|-
TGTGCCAGTCTAGCGCGAACTACCTACGAGCAGTACTTC
CASLARTTYEQYF
>TRBV4-2|-|TRBJ2-7|TRBD2
TGTGCCAGCAGCCAAGAAAAGGGCAGGACTAGCGGTTTCTACGAGCAGTACTTC
CASSQEKGRTSGFYEQYF